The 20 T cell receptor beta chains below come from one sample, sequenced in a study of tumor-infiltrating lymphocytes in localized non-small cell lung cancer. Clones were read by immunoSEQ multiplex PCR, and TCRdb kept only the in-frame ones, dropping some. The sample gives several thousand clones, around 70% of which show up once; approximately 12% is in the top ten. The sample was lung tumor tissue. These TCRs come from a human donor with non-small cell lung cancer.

The CDR3 spells CASSVAGTGVNEQYF. Here the CDR3 DNA reads TGTGCCAGCAGCGTAGCAGGGACAGGGGTTAACGAGCAGTACTTC. The chain has TRBV9 and TRBJ2-7; TRBD1 matches 10 bases. CDR3 size: 15 residues. Losses at the gene ends were 0 bases for V and 5 bases for J; bases not matched to a gene: 5. Germline assignment: CDR1 SGDLS and CDR2 YYNGEE.

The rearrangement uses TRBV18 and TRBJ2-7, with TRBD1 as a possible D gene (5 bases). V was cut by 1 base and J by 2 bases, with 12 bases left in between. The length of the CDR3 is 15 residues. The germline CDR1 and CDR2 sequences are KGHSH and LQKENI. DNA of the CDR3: TGTGCCAGCTCACCACAGGGGCTGTATACCTACGAGCAGTACTTC. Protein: CASSPQGLYTYEQYF.

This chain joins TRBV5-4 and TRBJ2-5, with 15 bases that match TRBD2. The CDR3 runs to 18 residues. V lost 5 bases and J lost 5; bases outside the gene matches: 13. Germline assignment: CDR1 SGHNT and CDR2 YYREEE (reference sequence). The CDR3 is CASRGWTSGRASGETQYF. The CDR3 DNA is TGTGCCAGCAGGGGATGGACTAGCGGGAGGGCTTCAGGGGAGACCCAGTACTTC. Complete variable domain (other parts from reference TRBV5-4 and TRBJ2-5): ETGVTQSPTHLIKTRGQQVTLRCSSQSGHNTVSWYQQALGQGPQFIFQYYREEENGRGNFPPRFSGLQFPNYSSELNVNALELDDSALYLCASRGWTSGRASGETQYFGPGTRLLVL.

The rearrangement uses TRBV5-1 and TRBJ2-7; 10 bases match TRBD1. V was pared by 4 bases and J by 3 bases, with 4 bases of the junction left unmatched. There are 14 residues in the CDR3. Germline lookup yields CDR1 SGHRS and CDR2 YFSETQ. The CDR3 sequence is CASSPTGGLYEQYF. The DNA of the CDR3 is TGCGCCAGCAGCCCGACAGGGGGCCTCTACGAGCAGTACTTC.

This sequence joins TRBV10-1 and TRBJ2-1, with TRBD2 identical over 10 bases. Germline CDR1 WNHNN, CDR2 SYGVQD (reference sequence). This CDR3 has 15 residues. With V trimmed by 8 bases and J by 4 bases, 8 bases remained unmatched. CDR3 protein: CASRSSGSEYNEQFF. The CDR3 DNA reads TGCGCCAGCCGGTCTAGCGGGAGTGAGTACAATGAGCAGTTCTTC.

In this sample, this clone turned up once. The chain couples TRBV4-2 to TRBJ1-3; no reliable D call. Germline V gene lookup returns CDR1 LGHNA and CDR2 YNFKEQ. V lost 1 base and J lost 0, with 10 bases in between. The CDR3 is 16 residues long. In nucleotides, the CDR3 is TGTGCCAGCAGCCAAGGAAGGACCGTCTCTGGAAACACCATATATTTT. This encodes CASSQGRTVSGNTIYF.

This CDR3 reads CASSQRLGANSYEQYF. The CDR3 nucleotides are TGCGCCAGCAGCCAACGGTTGGGGGCAAACTCCTACGAGCAGTACTTC. The rearrangement uses TRBV4-1 and TRBJ2-7, with D perhaps matching TRBD1 (6 bases). In germline, CDR1 is MGHRA, CDR2 YSYEKL. V lost 2 bases, J lost 0 bases, and 14 bases lay in between. This CDR3 has 16 residues.

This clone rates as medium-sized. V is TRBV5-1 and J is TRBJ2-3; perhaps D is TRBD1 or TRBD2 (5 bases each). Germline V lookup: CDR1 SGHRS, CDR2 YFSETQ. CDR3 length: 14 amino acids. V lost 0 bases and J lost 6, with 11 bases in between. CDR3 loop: CASSLDGREDTQYF. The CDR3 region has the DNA TGCGCCAGCAGCTTGGATGGCAGGGAGGATACGCAGTATTTT.

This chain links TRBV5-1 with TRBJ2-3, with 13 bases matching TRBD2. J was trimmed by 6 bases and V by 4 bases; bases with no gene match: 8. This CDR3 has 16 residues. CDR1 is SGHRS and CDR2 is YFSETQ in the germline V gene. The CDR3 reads CASSRILAGGGDTQYF. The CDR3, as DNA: TGCGCCAGCAGCCGCATACTAGCGGGAGGGGGGGATACGCAGTATTTT.

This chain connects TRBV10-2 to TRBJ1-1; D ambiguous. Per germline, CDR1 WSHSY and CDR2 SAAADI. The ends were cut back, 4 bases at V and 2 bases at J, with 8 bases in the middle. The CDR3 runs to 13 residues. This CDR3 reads CASSGSGNTEAFF. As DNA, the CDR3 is TGCGCCAGCAGTGGAAGCGGAAACACTGAAGCTTTCTTT.

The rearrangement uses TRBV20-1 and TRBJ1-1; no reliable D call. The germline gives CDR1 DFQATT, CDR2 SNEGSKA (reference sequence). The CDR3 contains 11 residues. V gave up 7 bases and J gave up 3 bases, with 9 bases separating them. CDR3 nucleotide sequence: TGCAGTGTTTGGCGAGACACTGAAGCTTTCTTT. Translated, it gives CSVWRDTEAFF.

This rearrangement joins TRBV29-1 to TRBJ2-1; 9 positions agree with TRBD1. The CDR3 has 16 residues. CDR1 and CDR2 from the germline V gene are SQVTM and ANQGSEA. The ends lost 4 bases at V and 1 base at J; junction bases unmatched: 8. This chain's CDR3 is CSVVVGGTGSYNEQFF. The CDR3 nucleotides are TGCAGCGTTGTTGTGGGGGGGACAGGGTCCTACAATGAGCAGTTCTTC.

The CDR3: CASSLAGLAKNIQYF. CDR3 sequence (DNA): TGTGCCAGCAGCTTAGCGGGGCTAGCCAAAAACATTCAGTACTTC. The chain combines TRBV7-2 with TRBJ2-4; D might be TRBD1 (5 bases). This CDR3 comprises 15 residues. CDR1 is SGHTA, CDR2 FQGNSA, per germline. V was pared by 0 bases and J by 0 bases, with 6 bases between.

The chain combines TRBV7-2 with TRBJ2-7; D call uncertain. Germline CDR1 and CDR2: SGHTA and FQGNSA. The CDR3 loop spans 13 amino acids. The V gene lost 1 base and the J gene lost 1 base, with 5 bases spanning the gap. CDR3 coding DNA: TGTGCCAGCAGCTTAGTCCGATCCTACGAGCAGTACTTC. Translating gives CASSLVRSYEQYF. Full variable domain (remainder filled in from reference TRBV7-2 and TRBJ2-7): GAGVSQSPSNKVTEKGKDVELRCDPISGHTALYWYRQSLGQGLEFLIYFQGNSAPDKSGLPSDRFSAERTGGSVSTLTIQRTQQEDSAVYLCASSLVRSYEQYFGPGTRLTVT.

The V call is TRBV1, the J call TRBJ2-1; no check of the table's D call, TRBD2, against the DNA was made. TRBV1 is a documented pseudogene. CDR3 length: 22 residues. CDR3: CTSSQGARAGVRDHLSYNEQFF. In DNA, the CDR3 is TGCACCAGCAGCCAAGGGGCTCGAGCGGGGGTTAGGGACCACCTCTCCTACAATGAGCAGTTCTTC.

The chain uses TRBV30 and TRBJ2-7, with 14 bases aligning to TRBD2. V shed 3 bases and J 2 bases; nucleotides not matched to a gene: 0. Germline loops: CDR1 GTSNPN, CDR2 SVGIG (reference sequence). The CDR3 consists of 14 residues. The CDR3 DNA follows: TGTGCCTGGAGGACTAGCGGGGGGGCCTACGAGCAGTACTTC. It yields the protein CAWRTSGGAYEQYF. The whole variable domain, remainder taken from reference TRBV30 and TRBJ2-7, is SQTIHQWPATLVQPVGSPLSLECTVEGTSNPNLYWYRQAAGRGLQLLFYSVGIGQISSEVPQNLSASRPQDRQFILSSKKLLLSDSGFYLCAWRTSGGAYEQYFGPGTRLTVT.

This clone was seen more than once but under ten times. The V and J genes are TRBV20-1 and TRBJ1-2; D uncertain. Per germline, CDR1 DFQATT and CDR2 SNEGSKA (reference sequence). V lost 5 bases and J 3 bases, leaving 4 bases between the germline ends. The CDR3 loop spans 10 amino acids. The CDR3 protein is CSAPYYGYTF. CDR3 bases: TGCAGTGCTCCCTACTATGGCTACACCTTC.

The CDR3 DNA is TGCGCCAGCAGCCAGACCCAAAGAGCGGGAGGGCGGACCGGGGAGCTGTTTTTT. Amino acids: CASSQTQRAGGRTGELFF. The chain recombines TRBV4-1 with TRBJ2-2; 10 bases are shared with TRBD2. CDR1 is MGHRA and CDR2 is YSYEKL in the germline V gene. V trimming: 3 bases; J trimming: 5 bases; junction bases outside the gene matches: 12. This CDR3 is built from 18 residues.

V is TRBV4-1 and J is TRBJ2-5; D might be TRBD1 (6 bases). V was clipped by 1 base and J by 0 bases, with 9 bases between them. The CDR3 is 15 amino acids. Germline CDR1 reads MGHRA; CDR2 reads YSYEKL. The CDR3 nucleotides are TGCGCCAGCAGCCAAGTAGGACAGTACCAAGAGACCCAGTACTTC. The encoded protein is CASSQVGQYQETQYF.

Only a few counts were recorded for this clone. CDR3 bases: TGTGCCAGCAGCTACTCCTACCTACAGGGAACCGACTACGAGCAGTACTTC. It encodes CASSYSYLQGTDYEQYF. The chain recombines TRBV7-2 with TRBJ2-7; tentatively, D is TRBD1 (6 bases). Germline values: CDR1 SGHTA, CDR2 FQGNSA. The V end lost 4 bases, the J end lost 3 bases, and 22 bases lay between the germline ends. This CDR3 spans 17 amino acids.